The 2 T cell receptor beta chains reported below all come from one sample, sequenced in a study of neurological immune-mediated disorders. TCRdb fed the 5' RACE reads into MiXCR, producing one record per CDR3 protein. The sample shows 66,000 or so distinct CDR3 sequences, under 3.5% of them seen only once. Sequencing input: PBMCs. These receptor sequences come from a man aged 40-49 years with multiple sclerosis.

This clonotype was detected ten times or more. The chain links TRBV18 to TRBJ2-3; either TRBD1 or TRBD2 may fit D (6 bases each). Germline CDR1 reads KGHSH; CDR2 reads LQKENI. The V and J ends lost 1 base and 4 bases respectively, with 15 bases between them. The CDR3 runs to 16 residues. CDR3 sequence reads: CASSPRSGGHADTQYF. CDR3 DNA sequence: TGTGCCAGCTCACCACGGTCCGGGGGCCACGCAGATACGCAGTATTTT.

This clonotype was recorded at least ten times. This may be a read error: a much more frequent sequence differs by one nucleotide. The gene calls are TRBV13 and TRBJ1-1; no definite D call. CDR3 length equals 12 residues. Germline V gene lookup returns CDR1 PRHDT and CDR2 FYEKMQ (reference sequence). V dropped 1 base and J dropped 4 bases, with 4 bases sitting between them. The CDR3 region is CASSLEGTEAFF. CDR3 coding DNA: TGTGCCAGCAGCTTAGAGGGCACTGAAGCTTTCTTT.